This TCR beta chain was found in a study of blood T cell repertoires in COVID-19. Study information: Acute-phase and convalescent COVID-19 samples originated in the United States, Italy and Spain. In each case, the material was cDNA or gDNA derived from T cells, B-cell-depleted T cells, or PBMCs.

Authors' processing steps: Scientists estimated how many nucleated cells there were by amplifying reference gene primers. The assay was immunoSEQ multiplex PCR, and TCRdb's table has in-frame clones only and misses some. V and J calls and clone size are copied from that table; D and trimming were computed from the DNA. The table has about 280,000 clones, over 75% seen once. Germline loops: CDR1 MGHRA, CDR2 YSYEKL. The V end was cut by 4 bases, the J end by 10 bases, with 20 bases between. This CDR3 has 15 residues. The sequencing input was peripheral blood. This chain uses TRBV4-1 with TRBJ2-1, with a weak D call TRBD2 (7 bases). The clonotype originates from a man between 18 and 35 years old with active or convalescent COVID-19. This CDR3 is CASSLRGGVMQEQFF. CDR3 DNA: TGCGCCAGCAGCCTTAGGGGGGGAGTAATGCAAGAGCAGTTCTTC.